Following are 8 T cell receptor beta chains from one sample sequenced in a study of T cell responses to AZD1222 COVID-19 vaccine. The assay was immunoSEQ multiplex PCR, and TCRdb's table has in-frame clones only and misses some. The data show 140,000 to 150,000 clones, about 92% seen once. This material consisted of peripheral blood, taken on day 0 of AZD1222 vaccination. The receptors originated from an adult in good health.

This clone was recorded once. The rearrangement joins TRBV7-9 to TRBJ1-2, with D possibly matching TRBD1 (5 bases). From germline, CDR1 is SEHNR and CDR2 FQNEAQ (reference sequence). Trimming removed 1 base from V and 4 bases from J, with 13 bases in between. The CDR3 loop spans 15 amino acids. CDR3: CASSLDAQRGYGYTF. The CDR3 DNA is TGTGCCAGCAGCTTAGACGCACAGAGGGGCTATGGCTACACCTTC.

The CDR3 sequence is CASRGLGFNSNQPQHF. The CDR3 DNA reads TGTGCCAGCAGGGGGTTAGGTTTTAATAGCAATCAGCCCCAGCATTTT. This sequence joins TRBV2 and TRBJ1-5; D gene unclear. Trimming removed 6 bases from V and 0 bases from J, with 15 bases in between. Germline V gives CDR1 SNHLY, CDR2 FYNNEI. The CDR3 covers 16 residues. Combining the CDR3 with reference TRBV2 and TRBJ1-5 gives the whole variable domain EPEVTQTPSHQVTQMGQEVILRCVPISNHLYFYWYRQILGQKVEFLVSFYNNEISEKSEIFDDQFSVERPDGSNFTLKIRSTKLEDSAMYFCASRGLGFNSNQPQHFGDGTRLSIL.

This clone was found once. The chain joins TRBV24-1 to TRBJ2-1; TRBD2 matches at 13 bases. The germline V gene encodes CDR1 KGHDR and CDR2 SFDVKD. The CDR3 extends over 17 amino acids. V lost 1 base, J lost 9 bases, and 8 bases stayed unmatched. The CDR3 reads CATSDFRTSGGIGEQFF. In nucleotides, the CDR3 is TGTGCCACCAGTGATTTTAGGACTAGCGGGGGAATCGGTGAGCAGTTCTTC.

The gene calls are TRBV9 and TRBJ1-4, with a tentative D call TRBD1 (6 bases). The V and J ends lost 0 bases and 4 bases respectively, with 16 bases between them. Germline lookup yields CDR1 SGDLS and CDR2 YYNGEE. The length of the CDR3 is 17 residues. CDR3 in amino acids: CASSVGRGSKRNEKLFF. The CDR3 nucleotides are TGTGCCAGCAGCGTAGGCAGGGGAAGTAAGCGTAATGAAAAACTGTTTTTT. The full variable domain, completed using reference TRBV9 and TRBJ1-4, is DSGVTQTPKHLITATGQRVTLRCSPRSGDLSVYWYQQSLDQGLQFLIQYYNGEERAKGNILERFSAQQFPDLHSELNLSSLELGDSALYFCASSVGRGSKRNEKLFFGSGTQLSVL.

The chain is built from TRBV9 and TRBJ2-1; D remains ambiguous. This CDR3 contains 15 residues. Germline CDR1 and CDR2: SGDLS and YYNGEE. V dropped 0 bases and J dropped 2 bases, with 9 bases sitting between them. DNA for the CDR3: TGTGCCAGCAGCGTAGGGCCCATAACCTACAATGAGCAGTTCTTC. It codes for CASSVGPITYNEQFF. The whole variable domain, filled in from reference TRBV9 and TRBJ2-1, reads DSGVTQTPKHLITATGQRVTLRCSPRSGDLSVYWYQQSLDQGLQFLIQYYNGEERAKGNILERFSAQQFPDLHSELNLSSLELGDSALYFCASSVGPITYNEQFFGPGTRLTVL.

This chain links TRBV29-1 with TRBJ2-7; TRBD1 agrees at 10 bases. CDR1 is SQVTM, CDR2 ANQGSEA, per germline. Trimming cost V 4 bases and J 5 bases; bases outside gene matches: 5. The CDR3 contains 13 residues. Here the CDR3 reads CSVGEGQGNEQYF. The CDR3 DNA follows: TGCAGCGTTGGTGAGGGACAGGGGAACGAGCAGTACTTC.

The rearrangement joins TRBV6-1 to TRBJ1-2; D perhaps matches TRBD1 (6 bases). The CDR3 has 15 amino acids. Per germline, CDR1 MNHNS and CDR2 SASEGT. V was cut by 6 bases and J by 2 bases, with 16 bases left in between. The CDR3 is CASRPGGGQNYGYTF. CDR3 in DNA: TGTGCCAGCAGGCCTGGCGGGGGCCAGAACTATGGCTACACCTTC.

This clone was recorded once. The rearrangement joins TRBV5-6 to TRBJ2-1, with 9 bases identical to TRBD2. This CDR3 is 12 amino acids long. The trim removed 10 bases at V and 5 bases at J, leaving 4 bases unmatched. Germline CDR1 and CDR2: SGHDT and YYEEEE. The CDR3 spells CAGGLANNEQFF. CDR3 nucleotide sequence: TGTGCCGGGGGACTAGCCAACAATGAGCAGTTCTTC.